This T cell receptor beta chain was retrieved from a study of shared clonotypes between healthy human individuals. Study context: CD8 memory received one plate per donor, CD8 naive two, CD4 memory three and CD4 naive three.

Study-wide points: A handful of donors had around 5% of their naive CD4 clonotypes in common.

Clones were read by immunoSEQ multiplex PCR, and TCRdb kept only the in-frame ones, dropping some. The data show more than 1 million clones, about 84% seen once. This clone was found a few times. Its target is unknown. The V end lost 4 bases, the J end lost 2 bases, and 8 bases lay between the germline ends. The CDR3 runs to 13 residues. Germline assignment: CDR1 MGHRA and CDR2 YSYEKL. The TCR sequence derives from a man aged 18 to 30 in good health. Some clones in this sample may be carry-over from other donors' samples. The chain couples TRBV4-1 to TRBJ1-2, with a weak D call TRBD1 (6 bases). The sequencing sample was made of memory CD4+ T cells from PBMCs. The subset here: CD45RA-negative fraction. The CDR3 here is CASSLDRNYGYTF. The CDR3 DNA reads TGCGCCAGCAGCCTTGACAGGAACTATGGCTACACCTTC.